The entry that follows covers one T cell receptor (beta chain) sequence. Its antigen specificity is not known. Base qualities are not at hand, and no much larger clone is one base apart. Sequencing was performed on an Illumina HiSeq 2500. Quantitative 5'-RACE with molecular barcodes was used to prepare TCR beta libraries. The authors processed their data as follows. A new computational method based on a probabilistic model of VDJ rearrangement was used to identify disease-linked TCR variants. TCRdb reprocessed the public reads (quality trimming at Q25 with fastp, clone calling with MiXCR) and kept in-frame beta chains. One record per CDR3 amino acid sequence lists the most common genes and DNA. In this record, the V and J calls reflect TCRdb's handling and not the investigators' own analysis. A total of about 320,000 distinct CDR3 sequences appear in this sample, 11% of them only once. The ten largest account for roughly 9% of the sample.

The sample comes from a study of CD8 T cells in ankylosing spondylitis (dated by TCRdb to between 2016 and 2019). Regarding the study in general: The study set out to find disease-linked TCR variants by profiling T cell receptor beta repertoires in ankylosing spondylitis patients and healthy donors. The full study cohort comprised about 25 ankylosing spondylitis patients and about 110 healthy donors. Peripheral blood was sampled, and synovial fluid was also collected from ankylosing spondylitis patients.

The investigation overall reported the following: Blood from ankylosing spondylitis patients appeared to be characterized by a TCR beta motif composed of under 10 highly homologous amino acid variants. Some of the motif variants had been reported before in the synovial fluid and blood of reactive arthritis patients, a finding that suggests common disease-initiation mechanisms. Significant enrichment of the disease-linked clones was reported in matched synovial fluid samples from ankylosing spondylitis patients. The disease-linked clones showed a CD8+ phenotype and occurred at relatively low frequencies in peripheral blood.

The sequenced material came from blood, either unsorted or a sorted T cell fraction (not recorded which). The receptor's source is a female donor with ankylosing spondylitis or in good health (not recorded which).

The DNA reads TGTGCCAGCAGTTTATGGTTGGGCGGGGGGGCCTTTGAGCAGTACTTC. It specifies CASSLWLGGGAFEQYF. The rearrangement combines TRBV28 with TRBJ2-7, with TRBD2 matching 9 junction bases. CDR1 and CDR2 are read off the germline V gene as MDHEN and SYDVKM. The CDR3 numbers 16 residues from cysteine through phenylalanine. CDR3 DNA only is kept here, 48 bases in frame from base 1. Germline trimming amounts to 0 bases on V and 7 bases on J, with 10 as the count of junction bases outside the gene matches.